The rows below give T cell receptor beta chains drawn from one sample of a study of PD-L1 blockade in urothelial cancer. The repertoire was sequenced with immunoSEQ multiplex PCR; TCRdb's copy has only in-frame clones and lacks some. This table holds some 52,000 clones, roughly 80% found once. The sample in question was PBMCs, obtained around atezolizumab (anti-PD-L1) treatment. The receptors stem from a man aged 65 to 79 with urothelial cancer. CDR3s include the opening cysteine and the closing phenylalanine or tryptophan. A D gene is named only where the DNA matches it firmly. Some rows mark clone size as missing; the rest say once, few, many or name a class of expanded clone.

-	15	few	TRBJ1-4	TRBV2	CASSDPGLTNEKLFF	TGTGCCAGCAGTGACCCGGGATTAACTAATGAAAAACTGTTTTTT
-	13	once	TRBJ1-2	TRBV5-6	CASSLGGGYGYTF	TGTGCCAGCAGCTTGGGGGGGGGATATGGCTACACCTTC
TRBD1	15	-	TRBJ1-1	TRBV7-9	CASSSGQGAVTEAFF	TGTGCCAGCAGCTCCGGGCAGGGGGCGGTCACTGAAGCTTTCTTT
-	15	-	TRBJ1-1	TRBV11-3	CASSFPQAMNTEAFF	TGTGCCAGCAGCTTTCCCCAGGCGATGAACACTGAAGCTTTCTTT
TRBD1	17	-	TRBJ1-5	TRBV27	CASSPRTGQDRNQPQHF	TGTGCCAGCAGTCCCCGAACCGGACAGGATCGCAATCAGCCCCAGCATTTT
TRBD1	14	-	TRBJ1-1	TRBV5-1	CASSLSGGTTEAFF	TGCGCCAGCAGCTTATCAGGGGGCACCACTGAAGCTTTCTTT
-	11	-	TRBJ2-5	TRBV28	CASRLVETQYF	TGTGCCAGCAGACTAGTGGAGACCCAGTACTTC
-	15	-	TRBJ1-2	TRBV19	CASSPNEGTSYGYTF	TGTGCCAGTAGTCCAAACGAGGGAACGAGCTATGGCTACACCTTC
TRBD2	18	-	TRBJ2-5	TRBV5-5	CASSSSGTSGSPGKTQYF	TGTGCCAGCAGCTCCTCCGGGACTAGCGGGAGCCCCGGAAAGACCCAGTACTTC
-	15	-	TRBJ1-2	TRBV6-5	CASRTPQGQGYGYTF	TGTGCCAGCAGAACACCTCAGGGGCAGGGCTATGGCTACACCTTC
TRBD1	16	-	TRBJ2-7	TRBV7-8	CASSRTGTGRDYEQYF	TGTGCCAGCAGCCGTACCGGGACAGGGCGGGACTACGAGCAGTACTTC
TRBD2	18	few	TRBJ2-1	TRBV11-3	CASSPRTSGRAGYNEQFF	TGTGCCAGCAGCCCTAGGACTAGCGGGAGGGCCGGCTACAATGAGCAGTTCTTC
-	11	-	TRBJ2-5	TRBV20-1	CSARDLETQYF	TGCAGTGCTAGAGACCTAGAGACCCAGTACTTC
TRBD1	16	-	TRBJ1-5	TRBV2	CASRGGTGQANQPQHF	TGTGCCAGCAGGGGGGGAACGGGACAGGCTAATCAGCCCCAGCATTTT
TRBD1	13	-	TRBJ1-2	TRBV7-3	CASSLRTGDGYTF	TGTGCCAGCAGCCTACGGACAGGGGATGGCTACACCTTC
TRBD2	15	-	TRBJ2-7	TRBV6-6	CASSFGTSGKDEQYF	TGTGCCAGCAGTTTCGGGACTAGCGGGAAGGACGAGCAGTACTTC
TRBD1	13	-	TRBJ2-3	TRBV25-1	CASSGQGSDTQYF	TGTGCCAGCTCGGGACAGGGGTCAGATACGCAGTATTTT
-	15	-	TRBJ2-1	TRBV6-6	CASISGTSSYNEQFF	TGTGCCAGCATTAGCGGAACCAGCTCCTACAATGAGCAGTTCTTC